This T cell receptor beta chain originates from a study of T cells expressing NK-cell markers. Overall study: The TCR beta repertoires originated in sorted CD3+CD56+NKG2C+, CD3+CD56+NKG2C- and CD3+CD56-NKG2C+ T cells. In the group of eight sequenced donors, seven were HCMV-seropositive and one was seronegative.

The CDR3 is 20 residues long. Germline CDR1 MGHRA, CDR2 YSYEKL. In generating TCR beta cDNA, 5'RACE template switching with UMIs was used. TCRdb derives one entry per CDR3 protein from the 5' RACE reads, leaving out DNA. The ten top clones account for 12%, within a sample of 120,000 to 150,000 distinct CDR3 sequences. Whole-study findings and limits: Of the CD8+ T cell pool in about 6 donors, roughly 1.0-8% was accounted for by dominant NKG2C+ clonotypes.

Of note for this clonotype: Its matching antigen is unknown.

The sequence was collected from a man aged 18 to 29 in good health. The specimen was blood T cells: a sorted CD56 or NKG2C T cell subset, CD4+ or CD8+ T cells, or bulk PBMC T cells (not recorded which). The V gene is TRBV4-1, the J gene TRBJ2-1; TCRdb selects TRBD1, and the lack of DNA leaves this call unchecked. This chain's CDR3 is CASSQGPPGSLAPLYNEQFF.